These 20 T cell receptor beta chains were all obtained from the same sample, sequenced in a study of cytomegalovirus exposure and HLA in healthy donors. PCR was performed using 60 Vbeta and 13 Jbeta primers. Data came from immunoSEQ multiplex PCR; TCRdb stores just in-frame clones and leaves some out. Of under 200,000 clones listed, approximately 70% are singletons. Sequencing was carried out using PBMCs. These receptors all come from a woman between 25 and 40 years old in good health and CMV-seronegative.

The chain carries TRBV2 and TRBJ1-4, with TRBD1 matching 7 bases. After removal of 6 bases from V and 0 bases from J, the junction contained 13 bases not matched to a gene. CDR1 SNHLY and CDR2 FYNNEI come from the germline V gene. The CDR3 runs 18 residues. The CDR3 bases are TGTGCCAGCAGAACAGGGGTGCGAGGGAAGGCAACTAATGAAAAACTGTTTTTT. Its protein product is CASRTGVRGKATNEKLFF.

This clone was seen a handful of times. The gene calls are TRBV19 and TRBJ1-4; TRBD1 matches 7 bases. CDR1 is LNHDA, CDR2 SQIVND, per germline (reference sequence). This CDR3 region has 17 residues. With 4 bases clipped from V and 3 bases from J, the junction kept 11 bases outside the gene matches. CDR3: CASSRTGTVRSNEKLFF. In DNA form, the CDR3 reads TGTGCCAGTAGTAGGACGGGGACAGTCCGTTCTAATGAAAAACTGTTTTTT.

This clone was found once. This chain uses TRBV5-4 with TRBJ2-7; TRBD2 matches 11 bases. Looked up from germline, CDR1 is SGHNT and CDR2 is YYREEE (reference sequence). V lost 4 bases, J lost 4 bases, and 4 bases stayed unmatched. The CDR3 length is 14 residues. The CDR3 nucleotides are TGTGCCAGCAGCACTAGCGGGGGCCTTTACGAGCAGTACTTC. Protein: CASSTSGGLYEQYF.

This rearrangement joins TRBV7-2 to TRBJ1-1; 9 positions agree with TRBD1. The CDR3 runs to 17 residues. In germline, CDR1 is SGHTA, CDR2 FQGNSA. V shed 2 bases and J 4 bases; nucleotides not matched to a gene: 11. CDR3 sequence: CASSLRPTGGDRTEAFF. Written as DNA, the CDR3 is TGTGCCAGCAGCTTAAGGCCTACAGGGGGCGATCGCACTGAAGCTTTCTTT.

CDR3 protein: CASSPRGRLAGYNEQFF. The DNA for the CDR3 is TGTGCCAGCAGTCCTCGGGGCCGGCTAGCGGGCTACAATGAGCAGTTCTTC. The chain recombines TRBV11-2 with TRBJ2-1; 8 bases line up with TRBD2. CDR1 is SGHAT and CDR2 is FQNNGV in the germline V gene. With V trimmed by 6 bases and J by 3 bases, 13 bases remained unmatched. The CDR3 is 17 amino acids.

In this sample, this clone turned up a few times. The chain has TRBV2 and TRBJ2-2; TRBD1 agrees at 7 bases. Germline V gene data show CDR1 as SNHLY and CDR2 as FYNNEI. The trim removed 5 bases at V and 4 bases at J, leaving 7 bases unmatched. There are 15 residues in the CDR3. CDR3 region: CASSSDRFGTGELFF. The CDR3 nucleotides are TGTGCCAGCAGTTCGGACAGGTTCGGCACCGGGGAGCTGTTTTTT.

The J gene is TRBJ2-3, the V gene TRBV27; 7 bases are a match to TRBD1. This CDR3 has 15 residues. Germline CDR1 is MNHEY and CDR2 is SMNVEV (reference sequence). Trimming cost V 3 bases and J 1 base; bases outside gene matches: 4. CDR3 sequence: CASSFDRVGTDTQYF. The CDR3 DNA is TGTGCCAGCAGTTTCGACAGGGTTGGCACAGATACGCAGTATTTT.

CDR3 DNA: TGTGCCAGCAGTGGCGCGGACAGGAGTTTGAACACTGAAGCTTTCTTT. This sequence encodes CASSGADRSLNTEAFF. This rearrangement joins TRBV25-1 to TRBJ1-1; 7 bases are shared with TRBD1. Germline lookup yields CDR1 MGHDK and CDR2 SYGVNS. J was trimmed by 0 bases and V by 4 bases; bases with no gene match: 8. The CDR3 has 16 residues.

The chain uses TRBV30 and TRBJ1-2; perhaps TRBD1 as D (5 bases). Germline assignment: CDR1 GTSNPN and CDR2 SVGIG (reference sequence). Trimming cost V 4 bases and J 1 base, with 10 bases left between them. The CDR3 sequence is 13 residues long. The CDR3 DNA sequence: TGTGCCTGGAATATCGGGGGTAACTATGGCTACACCTTC. Translation: CAWNIGGNYGYTF.

This clone was observed once. The chain joins TRBV5-1 to TRBJ2-2; 8 nucleotides match TRBD2. The CDR3 extends over 15 amino acids. The ends lost 0 bases at V and 6 bases at J; junction bases unmatched: 4. CDR1 SGHRS and CDR2 YFSETQ come from the germline V gene. The CDR3 DNA reads TGCGCCAGCAGCTTGGTCGGGGGGGCCCCCGGGGAGCTGTTTTTT. Its protein is CASSLVGGAPGELFF.

The chain uses TRBV11-3 and TRBJ2-1; TRBD2 matches at 7 bases. The CDR3 totals 17 residues. The V gene end was trimmed by 1 base and the J gene end by 2 bases; junction bases not matched to a gene: 8. Germline V lookup: CDR1 SGHNT, CDR2 YENEEA. The CDR3 sequence: CASSLVYTGGTYNEQFF. For the CDR3, the DNA is TGTGCCAGCAGCTTAGTGTATACGGGAGGAACCTACAATGAGCAGTTCTTC.

This CDR3 is CASSPGTAYEQYF. The DNA for the CDR3 is TGTGCCAGCAGTCCCGGGACAGCCTACGAGCAGTACTTC. The chain employs TRBV6-6 and TRBJ2-7, with 7 bases fitting TRBD1. From germline, CDR1 is MNHNY and CDR2 SVGAGI (reference sequence). The CDR3 has 13 residues. V lost 5 bases and J lost 2; bases outside the gene matches: 3.

The CDR3 DNA reads TGCGCCAGCAGCCAAGCGGACAGGGGACTAGATACGCAGTATTTT. Its protein is CASSQADRGLDTQYF. The rearrangement joins TRBV4-3 to TRBJ2-3; 9 nucleotides line up with TRBD1. The V segment lost 1 base and the J segment 5 bases; nucleotides outside the gene matches: 4. Germline V lookup: CDR1 LGHNA, CDR2 YSLEER. This CDR3 comprises 15 residues.

This chain connects TRBV5-1 to TRBJ2-5; D is possibly TRBD2 (7 bases). With the DNA end fitting TRBJ2-7 better, the J assignment may be wrong. The length of the CDR3 is 14 residues. Germline V CDR1 and CDR2: SGHRS, YFSETQ. CDR3 region: CASSADGGPYEQYF. The DNA for the CDR3 is TGCGCCAGCAGCGCAGACGGGGGGCCGTACGAGCAGTACTTC.

The chain carries TRBV7-9 and TRBJ2-7; tentative D call: TRBD2 (5 bases). This CDR3 has 14 amino acids. The V gene's germline CDR1 is SEHNR and CDR2 FQNEAQ (reference sequence). The V and J ends lost 1 base and 7 bases respectively, with 14 bases between them. The CDR3 spells CASSLDGLAIEQYF. The DNA of the CDR3 is TGTGCCAGCAGCTTAGATGGTCTAGCAATTGAGCAGTACTTC.

This clone has just a few counts. The chain has TRBV18 and TRBJ1-4, with 9 bases fitting TRBD1. The CDR3 consists of 16 residues. CDR1 and CDR2 (germline): KGHSH, LQKENI. The J segment lost 7 bases and the V segment lost 3 bases, leaving 9 bases of the junction unmatched. CDR3 sequence: CASSPLPQGATEKLFF. The CDR3 DNA follows: TGTGCCAGCTCACCCCTCCCACAGGGGGCGACTGAAAAACTGTTTTTT.

This clone occurred a few times. This chain joins TRBV7-6 and TRBJ2-5; 9 nucleotides align to TRBD2. V dropped 1 base and J dropped 3; count of bases not matched to a gene: 6. CDR1 SGHVS and CDR2 FNYEAQ come from the germline V gene. The CDR3 runs to 16 residues. In DNA form, the CDR3 reads TGTGCCAGCAGCTTAGTATTAGCGGGGGTAAAAGAGACCCAGTACTTC. Translation gives CASSLVLAGVKETQYF.

V is TRBV5-1 and J is TRBJ1-2, with 9 bases matching TRBD1. Germline CDR1 and CDR2: SGHRS and YFSETQ. V dropped 4 bases and J dropped 2; count of bases not matched to a gene: 9. CDR3 length: 16 amino acids. The CDR3 nucleotides are TGCGCCAGCAGCATTATTACCGGGACAGGGAACTATGGCTACACCTTC. It is translated as CASSIITGTGNYGYTF. The entire variable domain, with the rest obtained from reference TRBV5-1 and TRBJ1-2, is as follows: KAGVTQTPRYLIKTRGQQVTLSCSPISGHRSVSWYQQTPGQGLQFLFEYFSETQRNKGNFPGRFSGRQFSNSRSEMNVSTLELGDSALYLCASSIITGTGNYGYTFGSGTRLTVV.

The gene calls are TRBV19 and TRBJ2-5; 8 nucleotides match TRBD1. With V trimmed by 3 bases and J by 2 bases, 5 bases remained unmatched. Germline V gene lookup returns CDR1 LNHDA and CDR2 SQIVND (reference sequence). The CDR3 spans 15 residues. CDR3 DNA sequence: TGTGCCAGTAGTATGACAGGGGCCTTACAAGAGACCCAGTACTTC. As protein: CASSMTGALQETQYF.

The V call is TRBV5-3, the J call TRBJ2-6; the match to TRBD1 covers 8 bases. TRBV5-3 is filed as an ORF, its function uncertain. The V and J ends lost 0 bases and 0 bases, in that order; junction bases with no gene match: 8. This CDR3 has 19 amino acids. CDR3 nucleotide sequence: TGTGCCAGAAGCTTGGCCGGACAGGGTTTGAGCTCTGGGGCCAACGTCCTGACTTTC. As protein: CARSLAGQGLSSGANVLTF.